These 24 T cell receptor beta chains were sequenced from one sample in a study of response to subunit inactivated influenza vaccine. Using its own MiXCR run on the RT-PCR reads, TCRdb lists one record per CDR3 protein. Of 500,000 to 600,000 distinct CDR3 sequences in the sample, approximately 15% were seen once. The sequences come from PBMCs from blood, collected 11 to 12 days after vaccination. The origin of the receptors is a man aged 50-59 years who received an inactivated influenza vaccine.

This clonotype showed up just a few times. The CDR3 DNA sequence: TGCAGTGCTAGAGTGCAGGGTGAGCAGTACTTC. Protein: CSARVQGEQYF. The gene calls are TRBV20-1 and TRBJ2-7, with D possibly being TRBD1 (5 bases). CDR1 is DFQATT, CDR2 SNEGSKA, per germline (reference sequence). V was clipped by 1 base and J by 7 bases, with 8 bases between them. There are 11 residues in the CDR3.

The CDR3: CASSAGNRNQPQHF. CDR3 bases: TGTGCCAGCAGTGCAGGGAATCGCAATCAGCCCCAGCATTTT. The V call is TRBV6-1, the J call TRBJ1-5; perhaps TRBD1 as D (5 bases). Germline CDR1 reads MNHNS; CDR2 reads SASEGT. V lost 4 bases, J lost 2 bases, and 9 bases lay in between. The CDR3 spans 14 residues.

This clonotype appeared many times. The genes are TRBV6-5 and TRBJ2-5, with D possibly being TRBD1 or TRBD2 (5 bases each). The CDR3 has 15 amino acids. Germline V CDR1 and CDR2: MNHEY, SVGAGI. With 0 bases removed from V and 4 bases from J, the gap between germline ends came to 12 bases. CDR3 DNA: TGTGCCAGCAGTTACTCTGGGGGATTGTTAGAGACCCAGTACTTC. Protein product: CASSYSGGLLETQYF.

The chain uses TRBV5-5 and TRBJ1-2, with 7 bases that match TRBD1. The CDR3 is 16 amino acids. With V trimmed by 4 bases and J by 0 bases, 9 bases remained unmatched. The germline V gene has CDR1 SGHKS and CDR2 YYEKEE (reference sequence). CDR3 DNA sequence: TGTGCCAGCAGCCGGACAGGCGACCCAGCTAACTATGGCTACACCTTC. Protein sequence: CASSRTGDPANYGYTF.

The chain uses TRBV7-6 and TRBJ2-5, with 8 positions matching TRBD1. V shed 5 bases, J shed 4 bases, and the junction held 12 bases outside the gene matches. The CDR3 loop spans 16 amino acids. Germline V gives CDR1 SGHVS, CDR2 FNYEAQ. CDR3 DNA: TGTGCCAGCAGCCCAGTGGCCGACAGGGGCCGAGAGACCCAGTACTTC. It encodes CASSPVADRGRETQYF. Using reference TRBV7-6 and TRBJ2-5 for the parts outside the CDR3, the full variable domain is GAGVSQSPRYKVTKRGQDVALRCDPISGHVSLYWYRQALGQGPEFLTYFNYEAQQDKSGLPNDRFSAERPEGSISTLTIQRTEQRDSAMYRCASSPVADRGRETQYFGPGTRLLVL.

The chain combines TRBV6-2 or TRBV6-3 with TRBJ1-2; perhaps TRBD1 as D (5 bases). Per germline, CDR1 MNHEY and CDR2 SVGEGT. The CDR3 spans 13 residues. Trimming removed 7 bases from V and 4 bases from J, with 13 bases in between. The CDR3 DNA follows: TGTGCCAGCACTATCGGGACGTTCTATGGCTACACCTTC. It translates to CASTIGTFYGYTF.

This clonotype appeared a few times. The CDR3 region has the DNA TGTGCCAGCAATGGACCCAAAACCTACGAGCAGTACTTC. Encoded protein: CASNGPKTYEQYF. The chain joins TRBV6-2 or TRBV6-3 to TRBJ2-7; D not resolved. The CDR3 is 13 residues long. V lost 7 bases and J lost 2, with 12 bases in between. Germline V gene lookup returns CDR1 MNHEY and CDR2 SVGEGT.

This clonotype was counted a few times. The rearrangement joins TRBV18 to TRBJ2-1; TRBD2 is a possible D gene (6 bases). Per germline, CDR1 KGHSH and CDR2 LQKENI. V lost 2 bases and J lost 16, with 12 bases in between. The CDR3 covers 11 residues. The CDR3 reads CASSPDGGYFF. CDR3 bases: TGTGCCAGCTCACCAGACGGGGGATATTTCTTC. The entire variable domain, with the rest obtained from reference TRBV18 and TRBJ2-1, is as follows: NAGVMQNPRHLVRRRGQEARLRCSPMKGHSHVYWYRQLPEEGLKFMVYLQKENIIDESGMPKERFSAEFPKEGPSILRIQQVVRGDSAAYFCASSPDGGYFFGPGTRLTVL.

The rearrangement links TRBV19 to TRBJ2-6, with TRBD1 matching 8 bases. CDR3 length: 15 residues. Per germline, CDR1 LNHDA and CDR2 SQIVND (reference sequence). With 7 bases clipped from V and 1 base from J, the junction kept 3 bases outside the gene matches. The CDR3: CASNRQGSGANVLTF. The CDR3 DNA reads as TGTGCCAGTAATCGACAGGGGTCTGGGGCCAACGTCCTGACTTTC. The full variable domain, in which reference TRBV19 and TRBJ2-6 provide the parts outside the CDR3, is DGGITQSPKYLFRKEGQNVTLSCEQNLNHDAMYWYRQDPGQGLRLIYYSQIVNDFQKGDIAEGYSVSREKKESFPLTVTSAQKNPTAFYLCASNRQGSGANVLTFGAGSRLTVL.

This clonotype was seen only a few times. The chain employs TRBV28 and TRBJ1-2, with D unclear. The CDR3 covers 14 residues. Germline V gives CDR1 MDHEN, CDR2 SYDVKM. The V end lost 6 bases, the J end lost 4 bases, and 15 bases lay between the germline ends. CDR3 coding DNA: TGTGCCAGCAGCTTACAGAGTCCGGGCTATGGCTACACCTTC. Protein product: CASSLQSPGYGYTF.

The chain couples TRBV27 to TRBJ2-5, with 7 bases identical to TRBD1. V gave up 1 base and J gave up 5 bases; unmatched junction bases: 1. This CDR3 spans 13 amino acids. Germline-derived CDR1 and CDR2 are MNHEY and SMNVEV (reference sequence). CDR3 coding DNA: TGTGCCAGCAGTTTATACAGGGGTGAGACCCAGTACTTC. Amino acid sequence: CASSLYRGETQYF.

V is TRBV24-1 and J is TRBJ2-1, with D possibly matching TRBD2 (5 bases). The CDR3 loop spans 14 amino acids. CDR1 is KGHDR and CDR2 is SFDVKD in the germline V gene. V was cut by 2 bases and J by 6 bases, with 10 bases left in between. The CDR3 DNA sequence: TGTGCCACCAGTGATTGGCACCGGGGCAATGAGCAGTTCTTC. Translated: CATSDWHRGNEQFF.

This clonotype has a count of ten or more. V and J are TRBV7-2 and TRBJ1-2; D not certain. From germline, CDR1 is SGHTA and CDR2 FQGNSA. The CDR3 consists of 14 residues. Trimming took off 3 bases at V and 8 bases at J, with 16 bases between the two ends. CDR3 region: CASSLRTAGEGYTF. The DNA of the CDR3 is TGTGCCAGCAGCTTGCGGACTGCTGGGGAGGGCTACACCTTC.

The chain is built from TRBV5-1 and TRBJ2-3, with D possibly TRBD1 on 6 matching bases. V was pared by 3 bases and J by 10 bases, with 15 bases between. Looked up from germline, CDR1 is SGHRS and CDR2 is YFSETQ. The CDR3 runs to 13 residues. The CDR3 spells CASSWTGTQAQYF. In DNA, the CDR3 is TGCGCCAGCAGCTGGACCGGGACACAAGCGCAGTATTTT.

Only a few counts were recorded for this clonotype. The J gene is TRBJ2-1, the V gene TRBV9; the match to TRBD2 covers 15 bases. Germline-derived CDR1 and CDR2 are SGDLS and YYNGEE. J lost 7 bases, V lost 0 bases, and 2 bases had no gene match. The CDR3 extends over 16 amino acids. Written as DNA, the CDR3 is TGTGCCAGCAGCGTAGGTGGGACTAGCGGGAGGAATGAGCAGTTCTTC. Residues: CASSVGGTSGRNEQFF.

This clonotype was counted between two and nine times. The rearrangement joins TRBV11-2 to TRBJ2-5; TRBD1 matches 12 bases. Germline V lookup: CDR1 SGHAT, CDR2 FQNNGV. V lost 4 bases to trimming and J lost 6 bases; unmatched junction nucleotides: 6. This CDR3 contains 15 residues. CDR3 sequence: CASSSGQGAAKTQYF. DNA of the CDR3: TGTGCCAGCAGCTCGGGACAGGGGGCTGCAAAGACCCAGTACTTC.

Only a few counts were recorded for this clonotype. V gene TRBV7-2 combines with J gene TRBJ2-3; 10 bases map to TRBD2. The CDR3 is 16 amino acids. CDR1 is SGHTA and CDR2 is FQGNSA in the germline V gene. After removal of 2 bases from V and 2 bases from J, the junction contained 4 bases not matched to a gene. CDR3 bases: TGTGCCAGCAGCTTATCTAGCGGGAGCTTCACAGATACGCAGTATTTT. This translates into CASSLSSGSFTDTQYF.

This rearrangement joins TRBV2 to TRBJ2-3, with 8 positions matching TRBD2. The CDR3 is made up of 14 amino acids. CDR1 and CDR2 (germline): SNHLY, FYNNEI. With V trimmed by 4 bases and J by 5 bases, 5 bases remained unmatched. The CDR3 DNA follows: TGTGCCAGCAGTGGGGGACTAGGTGTAGATACGCAGTATTTT. Translated: CASSGGLGVDTQYF.

This clonotype was seen more than once but under ten times. V usage is TRBV5-5 and J usage is TRBJ2-2, with 8 bases fitting TRBD1. The CDR3 runs to 18 residues. Germline CDR1 and CDR2: SGHKS and YYEKEE (reference sequence). The junction had 10 bases not matched to a gene; V was cut back by 0 bases and J by 3 bases. CDR3 loop: CASSLGGQGNIYTGELFF. For the CDR3, the DNA is TGTGCCAGCAGCTTGGGTGGACAGGGAAATATTTACACCGGGGAGCTGTTTTTT.

V gene TRBV20-1 combines with J gene TRBJ2-1, with unresolved D. CDR1 and CDR2 (germline): DFQATT, SNEGSKA (reference sequence). Trimming pared 1 base from V and 5 bases from J, leaving 9 bases between. The CDR3 sequence is 13 residues long. CDR3 nucleotide sequence: TGCAGTGCTAGAGGGGTACTGAACAATGAGCAGTTCTTC. It yields the protein CSARGVLNNEQFF.

The chain employs TRBV5-1 and TRBJ2-6; D unresolved. Trimming removed 0 bases from V and 1 base from J, with 11 bases in between. Germline V lookup: CDR1 SGHRS, CDR2 YFSETQ. The CDR3 contains 17 residues. The CDR3 sequence: CASSLDSLQSGANVLTF. As DNA, the CDR3 is TGCGCCAGCAGCTTGGACAGCTTACAGTCTGGGGCCAACGTCCTGACTTTC.

V is TRBV10-3 and J is TRBJ2-1; 14 bases map to TRBD2. The CDR3 consists of 16 residues. J was trimmed by 5 bases and V by 8 bases; bases with no gene match: 8. From germline, CDR1 is ENHRY and CDR2 SYGVKD. This CDR3 reads CAIQPGTSGRNNEQFF. In nucleotides, the CDR3 is TGTGCCATCCAACCAGGGACTAGCGGGAGAAACAATGAGCAGTTCTTC.

This clonotype came up a few times. The V and J genes are TRBV6-8 and TRBJ2-5, with D unclear. Germline assignment: CDR1 MNHGY and CDR2 SAAAGT. The CDR3 is 15 residues long. V was pared by 4 bases and J by 5 bases, with 17 bases between. CDR3 sequence: CASSLEAAFPETQYF. DNA for the CDR3: TGTGCCAGCAGTTTAGAGGCTGCCTTTCCGGAGACCCAGTACTTC.

This clonotype was found many times. This rearrangement joins TRBV5-6 to TRBJ1-2; D gene unclear. Germline V gene sequence: CDR1 SGHDT, CDR2 YYEEEE. CDR3 length equals 13 residues. Trimming removed 4 bases at V and 2 bases at J, with 9 bases between. The CDR3 nucleotides are TGTGCCAGCAGCCCCGGTGCCAACTATGGCTACACCTTC. It is translated as CASSPGANYGYTF.